The next 32 T cell receptor beta chains were all read from a single sample in a study of blood T cell repertoires in COVID-19. Clones were sequenced by immunoSEQ multiplex PCR, and TCRdb holds only the in-frame ones, with some missing. The table records 200,000 to 250,000 clones, approximately 81% of them present only once. Sequencing input: peripheral blood. The receptors were gathered from a woman of 80 years or more with acute or convalescent COVID-19.

This chain uses TRBV6-1 with TRBJ2-1; TRBD2 agrees at 7 bases. Looked up from germline, CDR1 is MNHNS and CDR2 is SASEGT. This CDR3 is built from 16 residues. The trim removed 0 bases at V and 2 bases at J, leaving 4 bases unmatched. CDR3: CASSEAMSGAYNEQFF. CDR3 DNA sequence: TGTGCCAGCAGTGAAGCTATGAGCGGGGCCTACAATGAGCAGTTCTTC.

This sequence joins TRBV4-1 and TRBJ1-4; D is undetermined. The CDR3 has 15 residues. Germline values: CDR1 MGHRA, CDR2 YSYEKL. V was clipped by 2 bases and J by 4 bases, with 11 bases between them. CDR3 DNA: TGCGCCAGCAGCCAATTTGACATCGATAATGAAAAACTGTTTTTT. Translation gives CASSQFDIDNEKLFF.

V usage is TRBV5-6 and J usage is TRBJ1-6, with D perhaps TRBD1 (6 bases). The CDR3 runs to 17 residues. The germline V gene has CDR1 SGHDT and CDR2 YYEEEE. The V end lost 0 bases, the J end lost 7 bases, and 17 bases lay between the germline ends. The CDR3 protein is CASSLEQGKGRNSPLHF. The CDR3 DNA reads as TGTGCCAGCAGCTTGGAACAGGGCAAGGGACGGAATTCACCCCTCCACTTT.

J is TRBJ1-3 and V is TRBV2; unclear D gene. The V and J ends lost 4 bases and 0 bases respectively, with 13 bases between them. The CDR3 is made up of 16 amino acids. Germline CDR1 is SNHLY and CDR2 is FYNNEI. The chain's CDR3 is CASSVGSHRSGNTIYF. The CDR3 DNA follows: TGTGCCAGCAGTGTTGGGAGTCACCGCTCTGGAAACACCATATATTTT.

The chain carries TRBV11-2 and TRBJ2-1; 9 bases match TRBD2. Germline-derived CDR1 and CDR2 are SGHAT and FQNNGV. The CDR3 runs to 16 residues. V was pared by 4 bases and J by 1 base, with 5 bases of the junction left unmatched. This chain's CDR3 is CASSSAGGQSYNEQFF. DNA of the CDR3: TGTGCCAGCAGCTCTGCGGGGGGGCAGTCCTACAATGAGCAGTTCTTC.

The genes are TRBV28 and TRBJ1-2, with 10 nucleotides matching TRBD1. The germline V gene encodes CDR1 MDHEN and CDR2 SYDVKM. The trim removed 4 bases at V and 6 bases at J, leaving 5 bases unmatched. The CDR3 runs 14 residues. The CDR3 nucleotides read TGTGCCAGCAGTTGGGGACAGGGGAGGAATGGCTACACCTTC. Encoded protein: CASSWGQGRNGYTF.

The chain combines TRBV30 with TRBJ1-1; D possibly corresponds to TRBD1 (5 bases). Trimming took off 4 bases at V and 1 base at J, with 10 bases between the two ends. The V gene's germline CDR1 is GTSNPN and CDR2 SVGIG (reference sequence). This CDR3 contains 13 residues. CDR3 in DNA: TGTGCCTGGAATGGGGGGGGGAACACTGAAGCTTTCTTT. Encoded protein: CAWNGGGNTEAFF.

The chain employs TRBV9 and TRBJ1-5; the match to TRBD1 covers 7 bases. Germline lookup yields CDR1 SGDLS and CDR2 YYNGEE. The V segment lost 3 bases and the J segment 3 bases; nucleotides outside the gene matches: 6. The CDR3 runs to 15 residues. CDR3: CASSATGAHNQPQHF. The DNA for the CDR3 is TGTGCCAGCAGCGCCACAGGGGCCCACAATCAGCCCCAGCATTTT.

The V call is TRBV6-6, the J call TRBJ1-6, with 7 bases that match TRBD1. The CDR3 length is 15 residues. CDR1 is MNHNY and CDR2 is SVGAGI in the germline V gene (reference sequence). The ends lost 5 bases at V and 6 bases at J; junction bases unmatched: 7. Written as DNA, the CDR3 is TGTGCCAGCAGTCATTCGGGACAGTCTAATTCACCCCTCCACTTT. It codes for CASSHSGQSNSPLHF.

This clone showed up just once. The chain uses TRBV6-5 and TRBJ1-2; TRBD1 matches at 8 bases. CDR3 length: 14 residues. Germline CDR1 MNHEY, CDR2 SVGAGI. V trimming: 8 bases; J trimming: 4 bases; junction bases outside the gene matches: 9. In DNA form, the CDR3 reads TGTGCCAGCGGGGCACCAGGGGGCTTCTATGGCTACACCTTC. Encoded protein: CASGAPGGFYGYTF.

This chain links TRBV27 with TRBJ2-5, with a weak D call TRBD2 (6 bases). V shed 2 bases and J shed 4 bases, with 17 bases lying between them. This CDR3 contains 16 residues. Germline V gene lookup returns CDR1 MNHEY and CDR2 SMNVEV (reference sequence). The CDR3 coding sequence is TGTGCCAGCAGTTTAGAGCGGCCCCGGGGACTAGAGACCCAGTACTTC. This sequence encodes CASSLERPRGLETQYF.

The rearrangement uses TRBV6-6 and TRBJ1-6; 9 bases match TRBD1. The CDR3 totals 14 residues. Germline-derived CDR1 and CDR2 are MNHNY and SVGAGI (reference sequence). V shed 6 bases and J 6 bases; nucleotides not matched to a gene: 3. The CDR3 sequence is CASRQGQGNSPLHF. The CDR3 coding sequence is TGTGCCAGCAGGCAGGGACAGGGTAATTCACCCCTCCACTTT.

V usage is TRBV30 and J usage is TRBJ1-1, with 7 bases lining up with TRBD1. V lost 5 bases to trimming and J lost 4 bases; unmatched junction nucleotides: 10. The CDR3 extends over 14 amino acids. Germline-derived CDR1 and CDR2 are GTSNPN and SVGIG (reference sequence). CDR3 loop: CAWDQGGYGTEAFF. DNA of the CDR3: TGTGCCTGGGACCAGGGGGGCTATGGCACTGAAGCTTTCTTT.

CDR3 residues: CASSQDWRTSGEWETQYF. CDR3 sequence (DNA): TGCGCCAGCAGCCAAGATTGGCGAACTAGCGGGGAGTGGGAGACCCAGTACTTC. V gene TRBV4-3 combines with J gene TRBJ2-5, with 10 positions matching TRBD2. The CDR3 has 18 residues. CDR1 and CDR2 from the germline V gene are LGHNA and YSLEER. The V and J ends lost 0 bases and 5 bases, in that order; junction bases with no gene match: 12.

The chain joins TRBV12-5 to TRBJ1-1, with D possibly TRBD1 on 5 matching bases. Germline V lookup: CDR1 LGHNT, CDR2 FRNRAP. The CDR3 contains 13 residues. Trimming took 4 bases from V and 1 from J, leaving 7 bases between them. The CDR3 loop is CASGWGKNTEAFF. DNA of the CDR3: TGTGCTAGTGGTTGGGGCAAGAACACTGAAGCTTTCTTT.

This clone was seen only a few times. The rearrangement joins TRBV4-3 to TRBJ1-6; 7 positions agree with TRBD1. Germline V lookup: CDR1 LGHNA, CDR2 YSLEER. V dropped 3 bases and J dropped 6; count of bases not matched to a gene: 11. CDR3 length: 17 residues. The CDR3 protein is CASSQDPQGGSNSPLHF. The DNA for the CDR3 is TGCGCCAGCAGCCAGGACCCTCAGGGGGGTTCTAATTCACCCCTCCACTTT.

The chain is built from TRBV19 and TRBJ1-1, with TRBD1 matching 9 bases. Unmatched junction bases numbered 16, after V lost 5 bases and J lost 6 bases. The length of the CDR3 is 17 residues. Germline V lookup: CDR1 LNHDA, CDR2 SQIVND (reference sequence). The DNA for the CDR3 is TGTGCCAGTAGTGTATCCCGGGACAGGGCTGCTCGCGCTGAAGCTTTCTTT. It codes for CASSVSRDRAARAEAFF.

The chain is built from TRBV6-5 and TRBJ1-2, with a possible D match to TRBD1 (6 bases). The CDR3 sequence is 16 residues long. Germline V gene sequence: CDR1 MNHEY, CDR2 SVGAGI. V lost 2 bases and J lost 5, with 18 bases in between. The DNA of the CDR3 is TGTGCCAGCAGTTACGCCCAGGGGAATACTGGTTATGGCTACACCTTC. This encodes CASSYAQGNTGYGYTF.

The chain has TRBV19 and TRBJ1-3; TRBD1 agrees at 7 bases. The CDR3 runs to 17 residues. J lost 0 bases, V lost 0 bases, and 5 bases had no gene match. Germline CDR1 LNHDA, CDR2 SQIVND (reference sequence). CDR3 amino acids: CASSIEGGGRSGNTIYF. DNA of the CDR3: TGTGCCAGTAGTATAGAAGGAGGGGGCCGCTCTGGAAACACCATATATTTT.

This clone was recorded a few times. Other DNA sequences of this sample code for an identical CDR3. V and J are TRBV9 and TRBJ1-1; unclear D gene. Per germline, CDR1 SGDLS and CDR2 YYNGEE. The CDR3 spans 14 residues. The germline V and J ends were trimmed by 0 bases and 5 bases, with 11 bases remaining between them. This CDR3 reads CASSVGWQNTEAFF. The CDR3 region has the DNA TGTGCCAGCAGCGTAGGATGGCAGAATACTGAAGCTTTCTTT.

V is TRBV28 and J is TRBJ1-5; D may be TRBD1 (6 bases). The CDR3 runs to 14 residues. The germline V gene has CDR1 MDHEN and CDR2 SYDVKM. Trimming pared 3 bases from V and 4 bases from J, leaving 10 bases between. In DNA, the CDR3 is TGTGCCAGCAGTTTGGGTGGGACAAATCAGCCCCAGCATTTT. Translating gives CASSLGGTNQPQHF.

This clone is a singleton in its sample. The gene calls are TRBV7-7 and TRBJ2-7; 11 bases match TRBD2. CDR1 is SSHAT, CDR2 FNYEAQ, per germline (reference sequence). V lost 1 base to trimming and J lost 7 bases; unmatched junction nucleotides: 12. The CDR3 totals 17 residues. This CDR3 is CASSLVSGGAYCCEQYF. For the CDR3, the DNA is TGTGCCAGCAGCTTAGTTAGCGGGGGGGCCTATTGTTGTGAGCAGTACTTC.

The rearrangement uses TRBV5-1 and TRBJ2-1, with 13 bases lining up with TRBD2. CDR1 and CDR2 (germline): SGHRS, YFSETQ. CDR3 length: 15 amino acids. Trimming took 4 bases from V and 9 from J; bases not matched to a gene: 7. CDR3 residues: CASSPEGLAGFEQFF. The CDR3 DNA is TGCGCCAGCAGCCCGGAGGGACTAGCGGGGTTTGAGCAGTTCTTC.

This sequence joins TRBV3-1 (or the pseudogene TRBV3-2) and TRBJ1-2; D gene uncertain. This CDR3 has 14 residues. Germline V gene lookup returns CDR1 LGHDT and CDR2 YNNKEL (reference sequence). The V gene lost 3 bases and the J gene lost 4 bases, with 12 bases spanning the gap. In DNA, the CDR3 is TGTGCCAGCAGCCATAAAGCCGGGGTCTATGGCTACACCTTC. Its protein product is CASSHKAGVYGYTF.

The chain is built from TRBV6-4 and TRBJ1-2; D perhaps matches TRBD1 (6 bases). Per germline, CDR1 MRHNA and CDR2 SNTAGT. V lost 2 bases and J lost 6, with 10 bases in between. The CDR3 extends over 13 amino acids. The CDR3 region has the DNA TGTGCCAGCAGTGACGGGGGCACAGATGGCTACACCTTC. As protein: CASSDGGTDGYTF.

This clone was detected only once. The chain has TRBV15 and TRBJ2-5, with TRBD2 matching over 11 bases. This CDR3 comprises 16 residues. Per germline, CDR1 LNHNV and CDR2 YYDKDF (reference sequence). Trimming cost V 2 bases and J 5 bases; bases outside gene matches: 7. DNA for the CDR3: TGTGCCACCAGCAGATGGGAACTAGCGGGGGTGGAGACCCAGTACTTC. It translates to CATSRWELAGVETQYF.

V is TRBV20-1 and J is TRBJ1-4; D is possibly TRBD1 (6 bases). Germline-derived CDR1 and CDR2 are DFQATT and SNEGSKA (reference sequence). CDR3 length: 13 amino acids. V gave up 7 bases and J gave up 8 bases, with 17 bases separating them. Written as DNA, the CDR3 is TGCAGTGTTAGTTTACAGGGAAGCGAAAAACTGTTTTTT. Translated: CSVSLQGSEKLFF.

The chain is built from TRBV15 and TRBJ2-1; 9 nucleotides align to TRBD1. The CDR3 extends over 16 amino acids. The germline CDR1 and CDR2 sequences are LNHNV and YYDKDF (reference sequence). J was trimmed by 9 bases and V by 0 bases; bases with no gene match: 9. CDR3 sequence (DNA): TGTGCCACCAGCAGAGACGAGGGGGGACAGGGAATTGAGCAGTTCTTC. Its translation: CATSRDEGGQGIEQFF.

V is TRBV12-3 or TRBV12-4 and J is TRBJ1-2, with 10 bases that match TRBD1. With V trimmed by 5 bases and J by 5 bases, 2 bases remained unmatched. The CDR3 loop spans 13 amino acids. The CDR3 spells CASSDRGRYGYTF. Written as DNA, the CDR3 is TGTGCCAGCAGTGACAGGGGGCGATATGGCTACACCTTC.

The rearrangement uses TRBV9 and TRBJ1-2, with D perhaps matching TRBD1 (6 bases). Deletions cut 4 bases from V and 8 bases from J, with 21 bases between. CDR1 is SGDLS and CDR2 is YYNGEE in the germline V gene. The CDR3 is made up of 15 amino acids. CDR3 sequence (DNA): TGTGCCAGCAGCCAAAGCCTGGGGGGGGCCGTAGGCTACACCTTC. Protein sequence: CASSQSLGGAVGYTF.

The chain combines TRBV30 with TRBJ2-5; 7 positions agree with TRBD1. With 3 bases clipped from V and 2 bases from J, the junction kept 9 bases outside the gene matches. There are 15 residues in the CDR3. Germline assignment: CDR1 GTSNPN and CDR2 SVGIG (reference sequence). The CDR3 coding sequence is TGTGCCTGGAGACCCCGGGACAGCCTTCAAGAGACCCAGTACTTC. Protein sequence: CAWRPRDSLQETQYF.

This sequence joins TRBV6-1 and TRBJ1-2; perhaps TRBD1 as D (5 bases). The V and J ends lost 3 bases and 4 bases respectively, with 12 bases between them. Germline V gene lookup returns CDR1 MNHNS and CDR2 SASEGT. The CDR3 extends over 14 amino acids. CDR3 coding DNA: TGTGCCAGCAGTGAGGACACCGCCCTCTATGGCTACACCTTC. This codes for CASSEDTALYGYTF.